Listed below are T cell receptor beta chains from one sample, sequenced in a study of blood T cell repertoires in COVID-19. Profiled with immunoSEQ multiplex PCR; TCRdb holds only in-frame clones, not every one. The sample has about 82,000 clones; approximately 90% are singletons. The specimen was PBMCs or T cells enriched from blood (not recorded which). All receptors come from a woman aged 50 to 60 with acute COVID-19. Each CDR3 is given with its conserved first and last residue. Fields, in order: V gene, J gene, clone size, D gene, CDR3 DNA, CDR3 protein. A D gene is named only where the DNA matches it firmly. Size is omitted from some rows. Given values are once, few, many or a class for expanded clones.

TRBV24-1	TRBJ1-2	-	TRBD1	TGTGCCACCAGTTCCGACAGGGCGGGCTACACCTTC	CATSSDRAGYTF
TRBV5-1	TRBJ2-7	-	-	TGCGCCAGCAGCTTGGGTAGAGGACTAAGCTCCTACGAGCAGTACTTC	CASSLGRGLSSYEQYF
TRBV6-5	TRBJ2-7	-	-	TGTGCCAGCAGACGAGAGCCGGGTATCGCCTACGAGCAGTACTTC	CASRREPGIAYEQYF
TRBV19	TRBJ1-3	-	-	TGTGCCAGTAGTCGCAGCTCTGGAAACACCATATATTTT	CASSRSSGNTIYF
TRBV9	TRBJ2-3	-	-	TGTGCCAGCAGCGGGACCGTAGACAGGGACTCCACAGATACGCAGTATTTT	CASSGTVDRDSTDTQYF
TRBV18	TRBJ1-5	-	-	TGTGCCAGCTCACCAGGAGGGTCCAATAGCAATCAGCCCCAGCATTTT	CASSPGGSNSNQPQHF
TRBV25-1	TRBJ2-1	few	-	TGTGCCAGCAGCTCAGACATTTCCACCTACAATGAGCAGTTCTTC	CASSSDISTYNEQFF
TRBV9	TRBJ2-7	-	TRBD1	TGTGCCAGCAGCCCTGTGGGCCGGCAGGGGGCATACGAGCAGTACTTC	CASSPVGRQGAYEQYF
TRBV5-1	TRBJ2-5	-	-	TGCGCCAGCACGGGTGAGACCCAGTACTTC	CASTGETQYF
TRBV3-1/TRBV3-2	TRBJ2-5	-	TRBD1	TGTGCCAGCAGCCAAGGTTCGGGACAGGGAATAGGAGAGACCCAGTACTTC	CASSQGSGQGIGETQYF
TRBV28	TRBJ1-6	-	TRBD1	TGTGCCAGCAGCTACCCCGGACAGGGGGTATCACGTTCACCCCTCCACTTT	CASSYPGQGVSRSPLHF
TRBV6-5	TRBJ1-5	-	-	TGTGCCAGCAGTTACCTAAATCAGCCCCAGCATTTT	CASSYLNQPQHF
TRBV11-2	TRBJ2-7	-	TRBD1	TGTGCCAGCAGGGAAACAGGGGGCTCCTACGAGCAGTACTTC	CASRETGGSYEQYF
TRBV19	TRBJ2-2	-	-	TGTGCCAGTAGTATCGCTCGGGGTACCGGGGAGCTGTTTTTT	CASSIARGTGELFF
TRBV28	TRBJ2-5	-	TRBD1	TGTGCCAGCAGTTTTCGTGGCAGGGGGCGAGAGACCCAGTACTTC	CASSFRGRGRETQYF
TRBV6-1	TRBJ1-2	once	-	TGTGCCAGCAGTGAACGGGGGTATGGCTACACCTTC	CASSERGYGYTF
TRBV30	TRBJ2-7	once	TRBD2	TGTGCCTGGAGTCCGGGACTAGCTGACGAGCAGTACTTC	CAWSPGLADEQYF
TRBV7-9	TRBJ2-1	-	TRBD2	TGTGCCAGCAGCACGGGACTAGCGGGCGACAATGAGCAGTTCTTC	CASSTGLAGDNEQFF
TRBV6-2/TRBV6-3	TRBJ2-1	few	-	TGTGCCAGCAGTTACTCTAAGGGGCGGCACGAGCAGTTCTTC	CASSYSKGRHEQFF
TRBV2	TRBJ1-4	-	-	TGTGCCAGCAGTGGTCGTGGGAGGGATGAAAAACTGTTTTTT	CASSGRGRDEKLFF
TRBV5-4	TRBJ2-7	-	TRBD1	TGTGCCAGCAGCTTGGTCCGGGACAGAGCCTACGAGCAGTACTTC	CASSLVRDRAYEQYF
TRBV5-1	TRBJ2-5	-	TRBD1	TGCGCCAGCAGCTCCGGGACAGGGCCTCAAGAGACCCAGTACTTC	CASSSGTGPQETQYF
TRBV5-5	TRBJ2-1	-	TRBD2	TGTGCCAGCAGCTTGTTACTAGCGGGAGTCTATGAGCAGTTCTTC	CASSLLLAGVYEQFF
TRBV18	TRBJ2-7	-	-	TGTGCCAGCTCCCTAAACGAGGGAGCGACCTACGAGCAGTACTTC	CASSLNEGATYEQYF
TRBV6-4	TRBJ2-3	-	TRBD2	TGTGCCACGGGACAGGGCGGACTAGCGGGAGGGCCTGATACGCAGTATTTT	CATGQGGLAGGPDTQYF
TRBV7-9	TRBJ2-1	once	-	TGTGCCAGCAGCTTAGATCTTAGCGGCAATGAGCAGTTCTTC	CASSLDLSGNEQFF
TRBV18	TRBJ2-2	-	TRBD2	TGTGCCAGCTCACCAGACCGCGGGAGGGCTACCGGGGAGCTGTTTTTT	CASSPDRGRATGELFF
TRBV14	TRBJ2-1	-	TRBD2	TGTGCCAGCAGCCAAGGAGCTAGCGGAACAAGCTCCTACAATGAGCAGTTCTTC	CASSQGASGTSSYNEQFF
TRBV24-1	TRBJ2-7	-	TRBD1	TGTGCCACCAGTGACACAGGGACAGCCTACGAGCAGTACTTC	CATSDTGTAYEQYF
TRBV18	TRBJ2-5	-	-	TGTGCCAGCTCACCACGAACAGGTCAAGAGACCCAGTACTTC	CASSPRTGQETQYF
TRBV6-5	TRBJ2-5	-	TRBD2	TGTGCCAGCAGTTCGGGACTAGCGGGAGGGCCTGAGACCCAGTACTTC	CASSSGLAGGPETQYF
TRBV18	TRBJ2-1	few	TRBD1	TGTGCCAGCTCAGACAGGGGGCGCGGAGATGAGCAGTTCTTC	CASSDRGRGDEQFF
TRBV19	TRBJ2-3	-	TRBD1	TGTGCCAGTAGTATGGTCGGGACAGGGGCAGATACGCAGTATTTT	CASSMVGTGADTQYF
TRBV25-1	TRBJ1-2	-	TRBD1	TGTGCCAGCAGCAGGACAGGGGCCTATGGCTACACCTTC	CASSRTGAYGYTF
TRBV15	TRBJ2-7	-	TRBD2	TGTGCCACCAGCAGAGATAGGCTAGCGGATACCTACGAGCAGTACTTC	CATSRDRLADTYEQYF
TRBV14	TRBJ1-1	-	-	TGTGCCAGCAGCCTGACAGAGAACACTGAAGCTTTCTTT	CASSLTENTEAFF
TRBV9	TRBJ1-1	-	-	TGTGCCAGCAGCGTAGATTCAGGGCAGGGTACTGAAGCTTTCTTT	CASSVDSGQGTEAFF
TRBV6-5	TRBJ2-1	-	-	TGTGCCAGCAGTATCAGACTAGAGGGCTACAATGAGCAGTTCTTC	CASSIRLEGYNEQFF
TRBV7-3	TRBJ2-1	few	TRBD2	TGTGCCAGCAGCTTTCCGGGACTAGTTGAGCAGTTCTTC	CASSFPGLVEQFF
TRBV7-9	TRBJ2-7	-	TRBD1	TGTGCCAGCAGCTCCGAGGGACAGGACGCCTACGAGCAGTACTTC	CASSSEGQDAYEQYF
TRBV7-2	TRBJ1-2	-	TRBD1	TGTGCCAGCAGCTTAGACCAGGGGGCGATGGGCTACACCTTC	CASSLDQGAMGYTF
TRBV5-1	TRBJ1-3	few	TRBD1	TGCGCCAGCAGCTTGGCTTCGACAGGGTCGGGAAACACCATATATTTT	CASSLASTGSGNTIYF